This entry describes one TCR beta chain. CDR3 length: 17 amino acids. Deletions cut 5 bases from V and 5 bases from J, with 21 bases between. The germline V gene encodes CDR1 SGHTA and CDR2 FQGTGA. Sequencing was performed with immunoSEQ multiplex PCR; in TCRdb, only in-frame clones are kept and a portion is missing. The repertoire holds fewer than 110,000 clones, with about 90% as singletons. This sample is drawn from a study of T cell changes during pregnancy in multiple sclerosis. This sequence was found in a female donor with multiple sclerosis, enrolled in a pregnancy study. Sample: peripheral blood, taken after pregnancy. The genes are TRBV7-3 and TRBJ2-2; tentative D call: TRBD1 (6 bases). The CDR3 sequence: CASSLSPPGHPTGELFF. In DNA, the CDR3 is TGTGCCAGCAGCCTAAGCCCTCCGGGACACCCTACCGGGGAGCTGTTTTTT.